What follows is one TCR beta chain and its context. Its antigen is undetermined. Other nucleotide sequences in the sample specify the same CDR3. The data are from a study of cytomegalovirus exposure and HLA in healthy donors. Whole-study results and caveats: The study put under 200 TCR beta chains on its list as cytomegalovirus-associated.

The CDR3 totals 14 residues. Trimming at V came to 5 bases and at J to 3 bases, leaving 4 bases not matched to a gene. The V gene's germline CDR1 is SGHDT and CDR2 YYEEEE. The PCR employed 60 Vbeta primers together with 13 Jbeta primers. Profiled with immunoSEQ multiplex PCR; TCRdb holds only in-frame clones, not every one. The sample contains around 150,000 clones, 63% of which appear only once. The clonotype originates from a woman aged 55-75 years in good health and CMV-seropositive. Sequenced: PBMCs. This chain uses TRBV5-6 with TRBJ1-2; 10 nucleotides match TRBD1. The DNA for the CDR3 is TGTGCCAGCAGTCGGACAGGGGGGGACTATGGCTACACCTTC. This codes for CASSRTGGDYGYTF.